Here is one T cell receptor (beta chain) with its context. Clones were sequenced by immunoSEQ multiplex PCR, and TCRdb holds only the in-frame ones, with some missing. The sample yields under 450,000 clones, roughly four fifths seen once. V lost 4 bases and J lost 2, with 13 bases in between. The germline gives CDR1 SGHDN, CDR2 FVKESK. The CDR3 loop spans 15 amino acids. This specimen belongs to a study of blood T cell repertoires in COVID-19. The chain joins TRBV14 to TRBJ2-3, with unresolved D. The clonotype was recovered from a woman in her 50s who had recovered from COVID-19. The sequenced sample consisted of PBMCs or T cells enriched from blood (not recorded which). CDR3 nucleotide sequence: TGTGCCAGCAGCCTTAACGCAGGCACCACAGATACGCAGTATTTT. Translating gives CASSLNAGTTDTQYF.